A selection of T cell receptor beta chains follows, all from one sample in a study of OX40 agonist ivuxolimab in advanced cancers. Sequenced by immunoSEQ multiplex PCR; TCRdb stores in-frame clones only, minus some. This sample has 65,000 to 95,000 clones, with around 82% found just once. The source was CD4+ or CD8+ T cells sorted from blood, collected in a trial of the OX40 agonist ivuxolimab. Every receptor here comes from an adult with an advanced solid tumor such as melanoma, head and neck, liver or kidney cancer. Both conserved end residues are part of each CDR3. Each record gives: D gene, V gene, CDR3 length, J gene, clone size, CDR3 protein, CDR3 DNA. The D gene is left open where the match is weak. Only some rows state a clone size, as once, few, many or a class for expanded clones.

.	TRBV5-8	14	TRBJ1-1	.	CASSLQGGSTEAFF	TGTGCCAGCAGCTTACAGGGAGGGAGCACTGAAGCTTTCTTT
TRBD2	TRBV19	18	TRBJ2-1	.	CASSTGTLLAGGGNEQFF	TGTGCCAGTAGTACCGGAACCCTACTAGCGGGAGGAGGCAATGAGCAGTTCTTC
.	TRBV5-1	15	TRBJ1-4	.	CASSLDRQPNEKLFF	TGCGCCAGCAGCTTGGATCGACAGCCAAATGAAAAACTGTTTTTT
.	TRBV7-2	12	TRBJ1-5	.	CASSLGDQPQHF	TGTGCCAGCAGCTTAGGAGATCAGCCCCAGCATTTT
TRBD1	TRBV14	15	TRBJ2-2	few	CASSQGQGGTGELFF	TGTGCCAGCAGCCAGGGACAGGGGGGCACCGGGGAGCTGTTTTTT
.	TRBV5-1	15	TRBJ1-4	.	CASSRGRLRNEKLFF	TGCGCCAGCAGCAGGGGACGGCTTAGGAATGAAAAACTGTTTTTT
TRBD1	TRBV5-6	15	TRBJ1-5	.	CASSPWDRVHQPQHF	TGTGCCAGCAGCCCATGGGACAGGGTCCATCAGCCCCAGCATTTT
.	TRBV6-6	13	TRBJ1-1	.	CASRERQLFEAFF	TGTGCCAGCAGGGAGAGACAGTTATTTGAAGCTTTCTTT
.	TRBV5-4	13	TRBJ1-5	.	CASSLNRDQPQHF	TGTGCCAGCAGCTTGAACAGAGATCAGCCCCAGCATTTT
TRBD1	TRBV25-1	14	TRBJ1-2	.	CASSGLDRVHGYTF	TGTGCCAGCAGTGGGCTGGACAGGGTCCATGGCTACACCTTC
.	TRBV5-6	13	TRBJ1-5	few	CASSRGLNQPQHF	TGTGCCAGCAGCCGGGGGCTTAATCAGCCCCAGCATTTT
.	TRBV5-1	14	TRBJ2-7	.	CASSIRGSSYEQYF	TGCGCCAGCAGCATAAGGGGGAGCTCCTACGAGCAGTACTTC
.	TRBV9	15	TRBJ1-3	.	CASSPRTATGNTIYF	TGTGCCAGCAGCCCGCGAACTGCCACGGGAAACACCATATATTTT
.	TRBV7-8	15	TRBJ2-3	.	CASSLDRQTTDTQYF	TGTGCCAGCAGCTTAGATCGACAGACCACAGATACGCAGTATTTT
TRBD2	TRBV28	15	TRBJ2-3	.	CASSLTSANTDTQYF	TGTGCCAGCAGTTTAACTAGCGCAAACACAGATACGCAGTATTTT
TRBD2	TRBV19	12	TRBJ2-1	.	CASSSLAGEQFF	TGTGCCAGTAGTTCCTTAGCGGGGGAGCAGTTCTTC
.	TRBV7-2	11	TRBJ1-1	.	CASSLGLTAFF	TGTGCCAGCAGCTTAGGCCTTACAGCTTTCTTT
.	TRBV9	16	TRBJ2-3	.	CASSAGLNQGTDTQYF	TGTGCCAGCAGCGCTGGACTAAACCAGGGCACAGATACGCAGTATTTT
.	TRBV12-2	22	TRBJ1-2	.	CASRSSSREGALNFLANYGYTF	TGTGCAAGTCGCTCAAGTAGCCGGGAGGGGGCCTTGAACTTCTTAGCTAACTATGGCTACACCTTC
TRBD1	TRBV27	13	TRBJ2-7	.	CASSARDSYEQYF	TGTGCCAGCAGTGCCCGGGACAGCTACGAGCAGTACTTC
.	TRBV21-1	19	TRBJ2-7	.	CASSKQRKPGQGTFNEQYF	TGTGCCAGCAGCAAACAAAGAAAACCGGGACAGGGGACCTTTAACGAGCAGTACTTC
TRBD1	TRBV6-5	16	TRBJ1-2	.	CASSYSGRGSPGGYTF	TGTGCCAGCAGTTACTCGGGCAGGGGGTCTCCTGGTGGCTACACCTTC
TRBD1	TRBV9	14	TRBJ2-1	few	CASSVADRGNEQFF	TGTGCCAGCAGCGTAGCTGACAGGGGGAATGAGCAGTTCTTC
.	TRBV6-1	15	TRBJ1-2	.	CASNPGDTPNYGYTF	TGTGCCAGCAACCCCGGGGACACCCCTAACTATGGCTACACCTTC
TRBD1	TRBV7-6	15	TRBJ2-2	.	CASKNRGLNTGELFF	TGTGCCAGCAAAAACAGGGGCCTGAACACCGGGGAGCTGTTTTTT
TRBD2	TRBV11-1	18	TRBJ2-1	.	CASSSHKESGRAYNEQFF	TGTGCCAGCAGCTCTCACAAAGAGAGCGGGAGGGCTTACAATGAGCAGTTCTTC
.	TRBV5-1	15	TRBJ2-3	.	CASSRGQISTDTQYF	TGCGCCAGCAGCAGAGGACAGATTAGCACAGATACGCAGTATTTT
.	TRBV5-8	16	TRBJ2-3	.	CASSRGLSSSTDTQYF	TGTGCCAGCAGCAGGGGACTGAGTTCTAGCACAGATACGCAGTATTTT
.	TRBV14	15	TRBJ2-7	.	CASSQDTARYYEQYF	TGTGCCAGCAGCCAAGACACAGCCCGTTACTACGAGCAGTACTTC
.	TRBV7-9	14	TRBJ1-4	.	CASTVTGGGEKLFF	TGTGCCAGCACCGTGACTGGGGGAGGTGAAAAACTGTTTTTT
.	TRBV15	14	TRBJ1-1	.	CATSRDETRSGPFF	TGTGCCACCAGCAGAGATGAGACCAGGAGCGGGCCTTTCTTT
TRBD2	TRBV30	14	TRBJ2-1	once	CAWGTSGRLDEQFF	TGTGCCTGGGGGACTAGCGGGAGGCTCGATGAGCAGTTCTTC
.	TRBV2	14	TRBJ1-1	.	CASSSSTGGTEAFF	.
.	TRBV18	14	TRBJ1-5	.	CASSPPGTGQPQHF	TGTGCCAGCTCACCGCCGGGGACCGGACAGCCCCAGCATTTT
.	TRBV2	13	TRBJ1-1	.	CASRIGMNTEAFF	TGTGCCAGCAGGATAGGGATGAACACTGAAGCTTTCTTT
TRBD2	TRBV19	14	TRBJ2-7	.	CASSITGTSYEQYF	TGTGCCAGTAGTATCACCGGGACTAGCTACGAGCAGTACTTC
.	TRBV4-1	12	TRBJ1-4	.	CASSVDGKKLFF	TGCGCCAGCAGCGTGGACGGCAAAAAACTGTTTTTT
.	TRBV5-4	13	TRBJ1-2	.	CASSLILNYGYTF	TGTGCCAGCAGCTTGATCCTTAACTATGGCTACACCTTC
.	TRBV21-1	15	TRBJ2-7	.	CASSPQDRVGYEQYF	TGTGCCAGCAGCCCCCAGGACAGGGTGGGGTACGAGCAGTACTTC
TRBD1	TRBV7-9	16	TRBJ2-5	few	CASRPRGDRGQETQYF	TGTGCCAGCAGACCGAGAGGGGACAGGGGCCAAGAGACCCAGTACTTC
TRBD1	TRBV19	14	TRBJ1-2	.	CANHPTGVEYGYTF	TGTGCCAACCACCCCACAGGGGTAGAGTATGGCTACACCTTC
.	TRBV29-1	12	TRBJ2-7	.	CSVLTGHYEQYF	TGCAGCGTTCTAACAGGGCACTACGAGCAGTACTTC
TRBD2	TRBV10-3	15	TRBJ2-7	few	CAISARLAGEREQYF	TGTGCCATCAGTGCGCGACTAGCGGGAGAAAGAGAGCAGTACTTC
.	TRBV6-1	15	TRBJ1-5	.	CASSEADWSNQPQHF	TGTGCCAGCAGTGAAGCGGATTGGAGCAATCAGCCCCAGCATTTT
.	TRBV28	15	TRBJ2-1	once	CASSLGSGPYNEQFF	TGTGCCAGCAGTTTAGGTAGCGGACCCTACAATGAGCAGTTCTTC
.	TRBV5-1	13	TRBJ2-5	.	CASSSTGEGTQYF	TGCGCCAGCAGTTCAACAGGGGAGGGAACCCAGTACTTC
.	TRBV11-2	12	TRBJ2-3	.	CASSLEGRTQYF	TGTGCCAGCAGCTTAGAAGGTCGTACGCAGTATTTT
.	TRBV6-1	13	TRBJ2-7	few	CAIFGGQPYEQYF	TGTGCCATCTTCGGGGGACAGCCCTACGAGCAGTACTTC
.	TRBV6-5	14	TRBJ2-7	.	CASTTTYPLYEQYF	TGTGCCAGCACAACCACATATCCCTTATACGAGCAGTACTTC
.	TRBV5-4	15	TRBJ1-4	.	CASSLQGSINEKLFF	TGTGCCAGCAGCTTGCAAGGGAGCATTAATGAAAAACTGTTTTTT
TRBD1	TRBV14	14	TRBJ1-2	.	CASSAPGQGYGYTF	TGTGCCAGCAGCGCCCCGGGACAGGGCTATGGCTACACCTTC
TRBD1	TRBV10-3	15	TRBJ2-7	.	CAISESNRGSSEQYF	TGTGCCATCAGTGAGTCCAACAGGGGATCGAGCGAGCAGTACTTC
.	TRBV21-1	15	TRBJ2-7	once	CASSITSVSSYEQYF	TGTGCCAGCAGCATAACGTCCGTTAGCTCCTACGAGCAGTACTTC
.	TRBV2	16	TRBJ2-5	.	CASSEALPWQQETQYF	TGTGCCAGCAGTGAAGCGCTTCCTTGGCAGCAAGAGACCCAGTACTTC
.	TRBV5-1	14	TRBJ2-3	.	CASSLSQGTDTQYF	TGCGCCAGCAGCTTGTCACAGGGCACAGATACGCAGTATTTT
.	TRBV20-1	10	TRBJ1-2	few	CSAREGPHTF	TGCAGTGCTAGAGAGGGTCCTCACACCTTC
TRBD1	TRBV18	13	TRBJ1-2	.	CASSPDRGHGYTF	TGTGCCAGCTCACCAGACAGGGGGCATGGCTACACCTTC
TRBD1	TRBV27	16	TRBJ1-2	.	CASSFGLGQGAGGYTF	TGTGCCAGCAGTTTTGGCTTAGGACAGGGGGCAGGTGGCTACACCTTC